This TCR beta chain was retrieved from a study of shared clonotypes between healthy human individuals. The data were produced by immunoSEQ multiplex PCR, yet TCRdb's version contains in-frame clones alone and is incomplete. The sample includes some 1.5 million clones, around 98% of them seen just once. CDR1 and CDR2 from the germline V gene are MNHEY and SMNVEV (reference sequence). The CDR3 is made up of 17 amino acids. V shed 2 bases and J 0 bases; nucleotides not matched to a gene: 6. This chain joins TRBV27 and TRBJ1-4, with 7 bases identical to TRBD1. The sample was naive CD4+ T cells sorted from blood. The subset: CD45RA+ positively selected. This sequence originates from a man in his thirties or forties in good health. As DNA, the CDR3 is TGTGCCAGCAGTTTACGGCAGGGGGTTTCAACTAATGAAAAACTGTTTTTT. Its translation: CASSLRQGVSTNEKLFF.